The T cell receptor beta chain described here comes from a study of blood T cells in healthy people across ages. Study outcomes and limitations: Across samples, TCR beta diversity tracked strongly with naive T cell percentage. PBMCs left unsorted prevented a conclusive naive versus antigen-experienced comparison.

The authors ran a second PCR of 7 to 11 cycles using a sample-barcoded 5' primer and a J-beta primer mix. TCRdb processed the 5' RACE reads anew with MiXCR; each CDR3 protein has one entry. The profile shows about 1,500,000 distinct CDR3 sequences, 35% to 45% of them singletons. Notes on this clonotype: Its specificity is not known.

CDR1 is LGHDT and CDR2 is YNNKEL in the germline V gene (reference sequence). The CDR3 runs 15 residues. Trimming took off 0 bases at V and 1 base at J, with 9 bases between the two ends. Sequencing used blood. The chain joins TRBV3-1 to TRBJ2-5; the D is unclear. This TCR derives from a woman between 18 and 29 years old in good health. The CDR3 DNA reads as TGTGCCAGCAGCCAAGACTACCGTCTCCAAGAGACCCAGTACTTC. Its translation: CASSQDYRLQETQYF.